Each of the 16 T cell receptor beta chains below was sequenced from the same sample in a study of blood T cell repertoires in COVID-19. Clones were read by immunoSEQ multiplex PCR, and TCRdb kept only the in-frame ones, dropping some. The top ten hold less than 3.5% of the sample, which has 250,000 to 400,000 clones, approximately 87% seen once. Specimen: peripheral blood. The receptors were sampled from a woman in her 30s with COVID-19, enrolled during active disease.

The chain uses TRBV5-1 and TRBJ1-6, with D perhaps TRBD1 (5 bases). Germline-derived CDR1 and CDR2 are SGHRS and YFSETQ. The length of the CDR3 is 14 residues. Deletions cut 1 base from V and 8 bases from J, with 10 bases between. DNA for the CDR3: TGCGCCAGCAGCTTGAGGGGTGAGGATTCACCCCTCCACTTT. It specifies CASSLRGEDSPLHF.

V usage is TRBV5-1 and J usage is TRBJ2-7; TRBD1 aligns across 8 bases. The CDR3 is made up of 15 amino acids. The germline gives CDR1 SGHRS, CDR2 YFSETQ. Unmatched junction bases numbered 6, after V lost 2 bases and J lost 2 bases. CDR3 DNA sequence: TGCGCCAGCAGCTTTAGGACAGGGCGAACCTACGAGCAGTACTTC. As protein: CASSFRTGRTYEQYF.

The genes are TRBV7-9 and TRBJ2-4; D is perhaps TRBD1 (6 bases). Per germline, CDR1 SEHNR and CDR2 FQNEAQ (reference sequence). Between the trimmed V and J ends, which lost 4 bases and 6 bases, there was a span of 13 bases. The CDR3 runs to 14 residues. CDR3 sequence: CASSYRTESNIQYF. The CDR3, as DNA: TGTGCCAGCAGCTATCGGACAGAATCAAACATTCAGTACTTC.

The chain carries TRBV30 and TRBJ1-2; D unresolved. The CDR3 has 11 residues. Trimming removed 7 bases at V and 4 bases at J, with 10 bases between. Germline V gene data show CDR1 as GTSNPN and CDR2 as SVGIG (reference sequence). The CDR3 coding sequence is TGTGCCTCGTCGGAGAGCTATGGCTACACCTTC. Its translation is CASSESYGYTF.

The CDR3 region has the DNA TGTGCCAGCAGTTCCGGGGATCGGCTACCCCTCCACTTT. This translates into CASSSGDRLPLHF. The rearrangement uses TRBV27 and TRBJ1-6; no definite D call. Germline values: CDR1 MNHEY, CDR2 SMNVEV (reference sequence). This CDR3 comprises 13 residues. V was pared by 4 bases and J by 12 bases, with 13 bases between.

This chain uses TRBV10-3 with TRBJ2-1, with 10 bases fitting TRBD1. Germline V gene data show CDR1 as ENHRY and CDR2 as SYGVKD. The CDR3 runs 15 residues. V trimming: 4 bases; J trimming: 2 bases; junction bases outside the gene matches: 2. CDR3 protein: CAISGGQGAYNEQFF. The CDR3 nucleotides are TGTGCCATCAGTGGTGGACAGGGGGCCTACAATGAGCAGTTCTTC.

Regarding this clone: Other DNA sequences of this sample code for an identical CDR3. The chain employs TRBV30 and TRBJ1-5; D remains ambiguous. V dropped 0 bases and J dropped 6 bases, with 9 bases sitting between them. Germline CDR1 reads GTSNPN; CDR2 reads SVGIG (reference sequence). The CDR3 covers 13 residues. Written as DNA, the CDR3 is TGTGCCTGGAGTGTAGAGGGTGGTCAGCCCCAGCATTTT. It encodes CAWSVEGGQPQHF.

The J gene is TRBJ1-2, the V gene TRBV5-1; 8 bases align to TRBD1. From germline, CDR1 is SGHRS and CDR2 YFSETQ. The CDR3 totals 14 residues. Unmatched junction bases numbered 0, after V lost 0 bases and J lost 2 bases. The CDR3 sequence is CASSLGTGNYGYTF. CDR3 nucleotides: TGCGCCAGCAGCTTGGGGACAGGGAACTATGGCTACACCTTC.

The chain links TRBV12-3 or TRBV12-4 to TRBJ2-1, with 7 nucleotides matching TRBD2. J was trimmed by 7 bases and V by 6 bases; bases with no gene match: 6. The CDR3 loop spans 13 amino acids. For the CDR3, the DNA is TGTGCCAGCAGCCCGCCCGGGAGGAATGAGCAGTTCTTC. Its protein is CASSPPGRNEQFF.

This clone was counted a few times. The chain is built from TRBV19 and TRBJ2-5; D may be TRBD2 (6 bases). Trimming removed 5 bases from V and 2 bases from J, with 12 bases in between. Germline CDR1 reads LNHDA; CDR2 reads SQIVND (reference sequence). This CDR3 is 14 amino acids long. The CDR3 DNA reads as TGTGCCAGTAGTGGGCACGGGGGTCAAGAGACCCAGTACTTC. This translates into CASSGHGGQETQYF.

As DNA, the CDR3 is TGCGCCAGCAGCTTTAAGGGGGCGCAGGGTACTGAAGCTTTCTTT. It encodes CASSFKGAQGTEAFF. The chain is built from TRBV5-1 and TRBJ1-1, with 7 nucleotides matching TRBD1. Germline V CDR1 and CDR2: SGHRS, YFSETQ. The CDR3 covers 15 residues. Trimming took 2 bases from V and 5 from J; bases not matched to a gene: 9. The full variable domain, completed using reference TRBV5-1 and TRBJ1-1, is KAGVTQTPRYLIKTRGQQVTLSCSPISGHRSVSWYQQTPGQGLQFLFEYFSETQRNKGNFPGRFSGRQFSNSRSEMNVSTLELGDSALYLCASSFKGAQGTEAFFGQGTRLTVV.

V is TRBV5-1 and J is TRBJ1-1; tentatively, D is TRBD1 (5 bases). This CDR3 is 15 amino acids long. Trimming removed 0 bases at V and 3 bases at J, with 12 bases between. CDR1 and CDR2 from the germline V gene are SGHRS and YFSETQ. CDR3 amino acids: CASSLDNQGYTEAFF. In DNA form, the CDR3 reads TGCGCCAGCAGCTTGGATAATCAGGGTTACACTGAAGCTTTCTTT.

V is TRBV5-4 and J is TRBJ1-5; D is undetermined. The CDR3 has 13 residues. Looked up from germline, CDR1 is SGHNT and CDR2 is YYREEE (reference sequence). The V gene lost 4 bases and the J gene lost 0 bases, with 5 bases spanning the gap. CDR3 in amino acids: CASSRDSNQPQHF. The CDR3 DNA reads TGTGCCAGCAGCCGGGATAGCAATCAGCCCCAGCATTTT.

V and J are TRBV14 and TRBJ2-7, with 8 bases aligning to TRBD1. The CDR3 loop spans 17 amino acids. The germline V gene encodes CDR1 SGHDN and CDR2 FVKESK. V lost 1 base, J lost 4 bases, and 12 bases stayed unmatched. In nucleotides, the CDR3 is TGTGCCAGCAGCCAAGGGTACACAGGGGGACCCCGGTACGAGCAGTACTTC. Protein sequence: CASSQGYTGGPRYEQYF.

This chain uses TRBV9 with TRBJ2-1; no clear D gene. The germline V gene encodes CDR1 SGDLS and CDR2 YYNGEE. The CDR3 length is 15 residues. The ends were cut back, 4 bases at V and 1 base at J, with 12 bases in the middle. The CDR3, as DNA: TGTGCCAGCAGCTCACCAACTCAATCCTACAATGAGCAGTTCTTC. Translating gives CASSSPTQSYNEQFF.

This chain links TRBV7-3 with TRBJ2-1; D may be TRBD2 (5 bases). V was trimmed by 4 bases and J by 4 bases, leaving 17 bases between them. The CDR3 spans 16 residues. Germline CDR1 reads SGHTA; CDR2 reads FQGTGA. The CDR3 DNA reads TGTGCCAGCAGCTCTGAAGAATCGCGGGCATACAATGAGCAGTTCTTC. Its protein is CASSSEESRAYNEQFF.